Given below is one T cell receptor (beta chain) in context. Its antigen is unknown. TEMRA cells were FACS-enriched, unlike CD8+ and CD4+ T cells, which were negatively isolated. A quantity of about 0.5 to 1 ug RNA underwent reverse transcription using random hexamers. Amplification of the TCR beta CDR3 was carried out by immunoSEQ multiplex PCR, which spanned a total of 54 Vbeta and 13 Jbeta segments. One entry per CDR3 protein results from TCRdb running MiXCR on the immunoSEQ multiplex PCR reads. Of under 200,000 distinct CDR3 sequences in the sample, roughly 95% are singletons; the top ten hold 0.15% to 0.2%. This sample is part of a study of CD8 T cells in Susac syndrome. Findings and limits, study-wide: The authors acknowledged that their TCR sequencing and HLA analysis involved a relatively small number of individuals.

The germline V gene encodes CDR1 ENHRY and CDR2 SYGVKD. V was shortened by 10 bases and J by 10 bases, with 26 bases between the two germline ends. The CDR3 is 15 amino acids. This sequence joins TRBV10-3 and TRBJ2-1; possible D gene TRBD2, 5 bases. The specimen sequenced was CD8+ T cells from PBMCs. The receptor was derived from a human donor with multiple sclerosis. The CDR3, as DNA: TGTGCCAGCCGCGACCCAAAAGAGGGCTTTTGGGAGCAGTTCTTC. Protein sequence: CASRDPKEGFWEQFF.